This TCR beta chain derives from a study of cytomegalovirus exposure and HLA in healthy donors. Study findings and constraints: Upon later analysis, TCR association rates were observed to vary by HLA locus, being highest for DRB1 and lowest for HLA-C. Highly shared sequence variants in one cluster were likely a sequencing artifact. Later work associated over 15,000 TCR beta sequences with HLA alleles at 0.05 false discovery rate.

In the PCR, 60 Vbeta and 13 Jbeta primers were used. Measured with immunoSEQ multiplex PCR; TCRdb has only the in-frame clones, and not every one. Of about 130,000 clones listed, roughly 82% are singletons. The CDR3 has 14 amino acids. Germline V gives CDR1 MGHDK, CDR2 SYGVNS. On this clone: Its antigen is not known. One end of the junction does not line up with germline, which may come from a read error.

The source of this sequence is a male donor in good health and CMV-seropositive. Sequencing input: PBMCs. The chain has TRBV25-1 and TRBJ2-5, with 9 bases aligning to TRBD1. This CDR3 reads CASSEPLETGGEDF. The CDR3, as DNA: TGTGCCAGCAGTGAACCCCTTGAAACAGGGGGCGAGGACTTC.